This T cell receptor (beta chain) was recovered during a study of blood T cell repertoires in COVID-19. Study as a whole: The study drew acute and convalescent COVID-19 samples from the United States, Italy and Spain. The analysed material was cDNA or gDNA that came from T cells, B-cell-depleted T cells, or PBMCs.

Per the authors' pipeline: Amplification with reference gene primers provided the estimates of nucleated cell counts. Assay: immunoSEQ multiplex PCR; the TCRdb copy retains only in-frame clones and omits some. V and J calls and clone size are as listed in that table; D and trimming were resolved from the DNA. The repertoire holds approximately 300,000 clones, around 85% seen once, with about 4.1% in the top ten. Assignment of participants to cohorts was predicated upon participant-reported clinical history. This CDR3 is built from 17 residues. Losses at the gene ends were 3 bases for V and 2 bases for J; bases not matched to a gene: 9. Germline V gene data show CDR1 as WNHNN and CDR2 as SYGVQD (reference sequence). This clone was counted a single time.

The chain has TRBV10-1 and TRBJ2-3; 9 bases align to TRBD2. The sample consisted of PBMCs or T cells enriched from blood (not recorded which). The clonotype was recovered from a woman aged 25 to 39 who had recovered from COVID-19. The CDR3 loop is CASSDTSGRLATDTQYF. CDR3 coding DNA: TGCGCCAGCAGTGATACCAGCGGGAGGTTGGCCACAGATACGCAGTATTTT.